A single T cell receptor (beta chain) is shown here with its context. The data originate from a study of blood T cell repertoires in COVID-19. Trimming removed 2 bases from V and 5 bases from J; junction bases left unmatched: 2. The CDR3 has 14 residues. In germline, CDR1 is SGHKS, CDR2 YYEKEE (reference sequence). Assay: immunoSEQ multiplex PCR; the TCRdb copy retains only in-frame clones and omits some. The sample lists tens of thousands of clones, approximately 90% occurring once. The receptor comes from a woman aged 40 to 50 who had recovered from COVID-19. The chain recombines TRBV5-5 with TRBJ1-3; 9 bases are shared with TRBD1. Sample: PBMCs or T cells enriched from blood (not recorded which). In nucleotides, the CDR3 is TGTGCCAGCAGCTTTGGACAGGGGAGAAACACCATATATTTT. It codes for CASSFGQGRNTIYF.